This T cell receptor (beta chain) was identified during a study of OX40 agonist ivuxolimab in advanced cancers. Turning to the overall study: Ivuxolimab was a fully human IgG2 agonistic monoclonal antibody targeting the costimulatory receptor OX40 (CD134). Intravenous ivuxolimab was administered to patients every 2 weeks at six dose levels: 0.01, 0.1, 0.3, 1.5, 3 and 10 mg/kg. Among the 50 to 55 dose-escalation patients, around 20 had hepatocellular carcinoma, approximately 15 melanoma, 9 renal cell carcinoma and 9 head and neck cancer. A male proportion of roughly 80% and a mean age of around 60 years, ranging from 23 to 79, were recorded for the dose-escalation cohort. Prior anti-PD-1, anti-PD-L1 or anti-CTLA-4 therapy was permitted, and less than 45% of dose-escalation patients had received checkpoint inhibitors. Partial responses occurred in three dose-escalation patients, of whom one had hepatocellular carcinoma and two had cutaneous melanoma. The purpose of peripheral TCRbeta sequencing was to test whether ivuxolimab changed TCR sequence diversity and led to clonal T-cell expansion. The monotherapy dose-escalation portion (N of about 47 patients) of the phase I ivuxolimab trial is reported in the paper.

From its cysteine to its phenylalanine, the CDR3 spans 15 amino acids. Only CDR3 DNA is held: 45 bases, read in frame from base 1. The V end loses 0 bases and the J end loses 0 bases, and a stretch of 6 bases separates them. Sequences MNHNY (CDR1) and SVGAGI (CDR2) are obtained from the germline V gene (reference sequence). This clone was observed once. The clone's antigen remains unknown. No clone much larger than this one lies a single base away; base qualities are absent. Patients with autoimmune disease history or receiving systemic immunosuppression were excluded from the trial. In every dose cohort, peripheral blood was drawn for TCR sequencing at baseline, cycle 4 day 1, and cycle 7 day 1. Samples came from an open-label, multicenter, first-in-human phase I dose-escalation trial of ivuxolimab. Adults with locally advanced or metastatic head and neck squamous cell, hepatocellular, melanoma or renal cell carcinoma were enrolled in the trial. Before TCR sequencing, CD4+ T cells and CD8+ T cells from peripheral blood were sorted into separate populations.

Beyond this particular receptor, the publication reports: Partial responders in the 0.1-3.0 mg/kg groups had among the lowest normalized peripheral clonal expansion, especially among CD8+ T cells. Low levels of normalized T-cell clonal expansion were also seen in some patients who did not respond. After ivuxolimab, more expanded clones were found on average in CD8+ T cells than in CD4+ T cells. At doses of 0.1 to 3.0 mg/kg, clonal expansion of both CD4+ and CD8+ T cells in blood was seen between baseline and week 6. Which antigens the clonally expanded peripheral T cells were specific for was not determined.

Genomic DNA was extracted from sorted cells for sequencing of the TCRbeta CDR3 region. TCRbeta CDR3 regions were sequenced using the immunoSEQ Assay. TCRdb limited this immuneACCESS table to in-frame rearrangements with V and J called. A share of clones is missing; checked studies link under half to unresolved V genes, and the rest is unexplained. Here the sample has fewer than 65,000 clones; roughly 84% occur a single time. The ten largest make up around 26% of the sample. This TCR was sampled from an adult with an advanced solid tumor such as melanoma, head and neck, liver or kidney cancer. The chain is made from TRBV6-6 and TRBJ1-5; there is no confident call for the D gene. The input for sequencing was CD4+ or CD8+ T cells sorted from blood, taken in a trial of the OX40 agonist ivuxolimab. Read as DNA, the sequence is TGTGCCAGCAGTTACTCCAGATATAGCAATCAGCCCCAGCATTTT. Its protein is CASSYSRYSNQPQHF.